These T cell receptor beta chains were read from a single sample in a study of cytomegalovirus exposure and HLA in healthy donors. Generated by immunoSEQ multiplex PCR, the TCRdb table keeps only in-frame clones and is missing some. Of 110,000 or so clones listed, 88% were seen once; the top ten hold more than 2%. Sequenced input: PBMCs. All receptors derive from a woman between 18 and 30 years old in good health and CMV-seronegative. Both conserved end residues are part of each CDR3. The D gene is left open where the match is weak. Clone size is stated in some rows and not others, as once, few, many or a class when expanded.

V	D	J	size	length	DNA	CDR3
TRBV4-3	.	TRBJ2-5	few	13	TGCGCCAGCAGCCCTGGGACTGGCGATACCCAGTACTTC	CASSPGTGDTQYF
TRBV28	.	TRBJ1-4	.	16	TGTGCCAGCACTTCTGTGTATCTAGGTGAAGCTGAAAAACTGTTTTTT	CASTSVYLGEAEKLFF
TRBV5-8	.	TRBJ2-1	.	12	TGTGCCAGCAGCTTGTGGGCGAATGAGCAGTTCTTC	CASSLWANEQFF
TRBV19	.	TRBJ1-2	.	15	TGTGCCAGTAGGTTGGAGACGAGACCTAACTATGGCTACACCTTC	CASRLETRPNYGYTF
TRBV5-1	TRBD2	TRBJ2-5	.	16	TGCGCCAGCAGCTTGTCCTTTAGTGCGGGAGGAGAGACCCAGTACTTC	CASSLSFSAGGETQYF
TRBV20-1	.	TRBJ1-2	.	8	TGCAGTGCACAGGAATACACCTTC	CSAQEYTF
TRBV2	.	TRBJ2-7	few	14	TGTGCCAGCACCGGCCAGCGGGCAGCCTACGAGCAGTACTTC	CASTGQRAAYEQYF
TRBV13	.	TRBJ2-2	.	13	TGTGCCAGCAGCCCGGAGTCCACCGGGGAGCTGTTTTTT	CASSPESTGELFF
TRBV27	.	TRBJ1-5	.	13	TGTGCCAGCAGTTTACAGTTCGGGCAGCCCCAGCATTTT	CASSLQFGQPQHF
TRBV10-2	TRBD1	TRBJ1-2	few	13	TGCGCCAGCAGTACTACAGGGGACTATGGCTACACCTTC	CASSTTGDYGYTF
TRBV28	.	TRBJ1-5	.	13	TGTGCCAGCGGCAAAGACTATCCTCAGCCCCAGCATTTT	CASGKDYPQPQHF
TRBV27	.	TRBJ1-5	.	14	TGTGCCAGCAGTTTCACAGTGGGCAATCAGCCCCAGCATTTT	CASSFTVGNQPQHF
TRBV12-2	.	TRBJ1-5	.	18	TGTGCAAGTCGCTCAAATCGGACAGGAGGAGGTAGCAATCAGCCCCAGCATTTT	CASRSNRTGGGSNQPQHF
TRBV7-2	.	TRBJ2-7	once	13	TGTGCCAGCAGCTTAGGGACTACCTACGAGCAGTACTTC	CASSLGTTYEQYF
TRBV6-6	TRBD1	TRBJ1-5	.	15	TGTGCCAGCAGGTTCCCGGACAGGTCCAATCAGCCCCAGCATTTT	CASRFPDRSNQPQHF
TRBV11-2	TRBD1	TRBJ2-1	few	15	TGTGCCAGCAGCTCCGGGACAGGGATATACAATGAGCAGTTCTTC	CASSSGTGIYNEQFF
TRBV6-6	TRBD1	TRBJ2-1	.	16	TGTGCCAGCAGTTACCGCCCCAGGGGGATGAAGGGTGAGCAGTTCTTC	CASSYRPRGMKGEQFF
TRBV4-3	TRBD2	TRBJ2-1	once	17	TGCGCCAGCAGCCAAGATAGGACTAGAGGCTCCTACAATGAGCAGTTCTTC	CASSQDRTRGSYNEQFF
TRBV28	TRBD1	TRBJ2-7	.	14	TGTGCCAGCAGTTTCGACAGGGGACCCTACGAGCAGTACTTC	CASSFDRGPYEQYF
TRBV10-2	.	TRBJ2-7	.	16	TGCGCCAGCAGTGAGTCGGGCGGGATGAGCTCCTACGAGCAGTACTTC	CASSESGGMSSYEQYF
TRBV4-3	TRBD1	TRBJ1-1	.	15	TGCGCCAGCAGCGAACTTAGGGGGCGCAAGGCTGAAGCTTTCTTT	CASSELRGRKAEAFF
TRBV6-1	.	TRBJ2-7	.	16	TGTGCCAGCAGTGAGAATAACAGAGATTCGACCTACGAGCAGTACTTC	CASSENNRDSTYEQYF
TRBV9	TRBD2	TRBJ2-1	.	20	TGTGCCAGCAGCGTAGGACCGGGACTAGCGGGCTTCTACTCCTACAATGAGCAGTTCTTC	CASSVGPGLAGFYSYNEQFF
TRBV7-2	TRBD2	TRBJ2-5	.	14	TGTGCCAGCAGCGCCGGGGGGGCGGGTGAGACCCAGTACTTC	CASSAGGAGETQYF
TRBV6-5	.	TRBJ2-7	.	13	TGTGCCAGCAGTTATGTTTCGGGAAACGAGCAGTACTTC	CASSYVSGNEQYF
TRBV4-3	.	TRBJ2-3	.	17	TGCGCCAGCAGCCAAGAGGGGACTCATATAGGGACAGATACGCAGTATTTT	CASSQEGTHIGTDTQYF
TRBV5-4	.	TRBJ2-5	.	14	TGTGCCAGCAGCTTTGACAGAAACCAAGAGACCCAGTACTTC	CASSFDRNQETQYF
TRBV7-2	TRBD1	TRBJ2-7	.	17	TGTGCCAGCAGCTTCCGAGCATCCGAACAGGGGGACTACGAGCAGTACTTC	CASSFRASEQGDYEQYF
TRBV2	TRBD1	TRBJ1-1	once	14	TGTGCCAGCACCGTCCAAAGACAGGGCCCCGAAGCTTTCTTT	CASTVQRQGPEAFF
TRBV29-1	TRBD1	TRBJ1-4	.	13	TGCAGCGGGGGCGGGACAGGGGGTGAAAAACTGTTTTTT	CSGGGTGGEKLFF
TRBV28	.	TRBJ1-4	once	14	TGTGCCAGCAGTTTGACTCCGGGGGATGAAAAACTGTTTTTT	CASSLTPGDEKLFF
TRBV5-1	TRBD2	TRBJ2-6	.	17	TGCGCCAGCAGCTTTATCCTAGCGGGGGCTGGGGCCAACGTCCTGACTTTC	CASSFILAGAGANVLTF
TRBV6-1	.	TRBJ2-1	.	15	TGTGCCAGCAGTGCCGGGACTGCAAGCATAGGTGAGCAGTTCTTC	CASSAGTASIGEQFF
TRBV28	TRBD1	TRBJ1-1	.	12	TGTGCCAGCAGAAGGGGGCCGTCTGAAGCTTTCTTT	CASRRGPSEAFF
TRBV19	.	TRBJ1-1	.	15	TGTGCCAGTAGTAAGGGACTCCAGGGGAACACTGAAGCTTTCTTT	CASSKGLQGNTEAFF
TRBV6-1	.	TRBJ2-3	.	15	TGTGCCAGCAGTGAAGTGGGGCGCTACACAGATACGCAGTATTTT	CASSEVGRYTDTQYF
TRBV27	TRBD1	TRBJ1-4	.	13	TGTGCCAGCAAGGACAGGGGTGATGAAAAACTGTTTTTT	CASKDRGDEKLFF
TRBV14	TRBD1	TRBJ2-1	.	14	TGTGCCAGCAGCCCAGGGGGTATCTACAATGAGCAGTTCTTC	CASSPGGIYNEQFF
TRBV29-1	.	TRBJ1-4	once	13	TGCAGCGTTGAAGAGGGTCAGGGAAGAGGACTGTTTTTT	CSVEEGQGRGLFF
TRBV28	TRBD2	TRBJ2-7	.	14	TGTGCCAGCAGTTTCCGACTAGCGGGGGACGAGCAGTACTTC	CASSFRLAGDEQYF
TRBV29-1	TRBD1	TRBJ2-1	.	13	TGCAGCGCTACCGGGACAGTTCACAATGAGCAGTTCTTC	CSATGTVHNEQFF
TRBV19	.	TRBJ1-1	.	16	TGTGCCAGTAGACGGGGAGTCACCACTGTGAACACTGAAGCTTTCTTT	CASRRGVTTVNTEAFF
TRBV30	.	TRBJ2-2	few	14	TGTGCCTGGAGTACACGGGCCGGGGCCGGGGAGCTGTTTTTT	CAWSTRAGAGELFF
TRBV9	TRBD2	TRBJ2-2	.	17	TGTGCCAGCAGCGCACAGCGGGGGGTCTCCAACACCGGGGAGCTGTTTTTT	CASSAQRGVSNTGELFF
TRBV2	TRBD2	TRBJ2-5	.	17	TGTGCCAGCAGCCAGGGACTAGCGGGGGCGCCGCAAGAGACCCAGTACTTC	CASSQGLAGAPQETQYF
TRBV5-1	TRBD1	TRBJ1-3	.	16	TGCGCCAGCAGCTTGGTTACAGGGGAAGGTGGAAACACCATATATTTT	CASSLVTGEGGNTIYF
TRBV7-2	TRBD1	TRBJ1-1	.	14	TGTGCCAGCAGTCGGGACAGGGTAGAAACTGAAGCTTTCTTT	CASSRDRVETEAFF
TRBV5-4	TRBD2	TRBJ2-7	.	16	TGTGCCAGCAGCTCCCGTAGCGGGGCCCCCTCCTACGAGCAGTACTTC	CASSSRSGAPSYEQYF
TRBV11-1	.	TRBJ2-7	.	14	TGTGCCAGCAGCTTAGACAGATCCGCCTACGAGCAGTACTTC	CASSLDRSAYEQYF
TRBV30	.	TRBJ1-4	.	13	TGTGCCTGGAGTGTACTAGAGGCTGAAAAACTGTTTTTT	CAWSVLEAEKLFF